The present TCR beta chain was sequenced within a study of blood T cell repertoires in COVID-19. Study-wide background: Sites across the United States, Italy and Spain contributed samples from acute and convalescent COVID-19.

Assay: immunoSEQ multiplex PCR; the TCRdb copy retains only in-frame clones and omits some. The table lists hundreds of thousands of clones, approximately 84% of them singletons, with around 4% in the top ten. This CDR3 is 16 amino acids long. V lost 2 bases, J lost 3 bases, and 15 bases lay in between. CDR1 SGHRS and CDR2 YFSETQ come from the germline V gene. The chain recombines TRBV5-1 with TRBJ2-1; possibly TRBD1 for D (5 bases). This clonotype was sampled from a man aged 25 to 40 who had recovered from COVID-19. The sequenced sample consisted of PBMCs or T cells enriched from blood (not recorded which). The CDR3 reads CASSFTGDLNYNEQFF. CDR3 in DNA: TGCGCCAGCAGCTTTACAGGAGATTTAAACTACAATGAGCAGTTCTTC. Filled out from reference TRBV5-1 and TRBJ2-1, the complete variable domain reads KAGVTQTPRYLIKTRGQQVTLSCSPISGHRSVSWYQQTPGQGLQFLFEYFSETQRNKGNFPGRFSGRQFSNSRSEMNVSTLELGDSALYLCASSFTGDLNYNEQFFGPGTRLTVL.